The rows below give T cell receptor beta chains drawn from one sample of a study of T cell responses to AZD1222 COVID-19 vaccine. Only in-frame clones appear in the TCRdb table, and some are missing; sequencing was by immunoSEQ multiplex PCR. The table records around 130,000 clones, 94% of them present only once. The starting material was peripheral blood, obtained on day 0 of AZD1222 vaccination. All receptors derive from an adult in good health. CDR3s include the opening cysteine and the closing phenylalanine or tryptophan. D genes are given only for firm matches. Expanded clones get a size class; other rows say once, few or many, or leave the size out.

size: NA; J: TRBJ1-3; D: NA; V: TRBV7-9; DNA: TGTGCCAGCAGCTTAGTTTCCAACACCATATATTTT; CDR3: CASSLVSNTIYF
size: NA; J: TRBJ2-1; D: NA; V: TRBV11-2; DNA: TGTGCCAGCAGCGTCCCTAGGGTTAGCTCCTACAATGAGCAGTTCTTC; CDR3: CASSVPRVSSYNEQFF
size: once; J: TRBJ2-6; D: NA; V: TRBV15; DNA: TGTGCCACCAGCACCATGTCGCGGAGCACCGTCTCTGGGGCCAACGTCCTGACTTTC; CDR3: CATSTMSRSTVSGANVLTF
size: few; J: TRBJ2-7; D: TRBD1; V: TRBV7-8; DNA: TGTGCCAGCAGCGCCACGGGACAGAGCTTCGAGCAGTACTTC; CDR3: CASSATGQSFEQYF
size: NA; J: TRBJ2-3; D: TRBD2; V: TRBV5-1; DNA: TGCGCCAGCAGCCCTAAGCGGGATTGGGCAGATACGCAGTATTTT; CDR3: CASSPKRDWADTQYF
size: NA; J: TRBJ2-1; D: TRBD2; V: TRBV9; DNA: TGTGCCAGCAGCGTAGAGGGACTATTGGATGAGCAGTTCTTC; CDR3: CASSVEGLLDEQFF
size: NA; J: TRBJ1-1; D: TRBD1; V: TRBV10-1; DNA: TGCGCCAGCAGACCTCGGGACAGCCTGAAAACTGAAGCTTTCTTT; CDR3: CASRPRDSLKTEAFF
size: NA; J: TRBJ1-3; D: NA; V: TRBV19; DNA: TGTGCCAGTAGTCTTACAGCTGGAAACACCATATATTTT; CDR3: CASSLTAGNTIYF
size: few; J: TRBJ1-3; D: NA; V: TRBV20-1; DNA: TGCAGTGCTTGTGACAGGAACTCTGGAAACACCATATATTTT; CDR3: CSACDRNSGNTIYF
size: NA; J: TRBJ2-1; D: TRBD2; V: TRBV2; DNA: TGTGCCAGCAGAACCCTGGGGCTAGCGGGAGTCAGAGAGCAGTTCTTC; CDR3: CASRTLGLAGVREQFF
size: NA; J: TRBJ2-1; D: TRBD2; V: TRBV4-2; DNA: TGTGCCAGCAGCGCCCGACTAGCGGGAGGGTTATACAATGAGCAGTTCTTC; CDR3: CASSARLAGGLYNEQFF
size: once; J: TRBJ1-2; D: TRBD1; V: TRBV29-1; DNA: TGCAGCACTCGGGACAGAAACTATGGCTACACCTTC; CDR3: CSTRDRNYGYTF
size: NA; J: TRBJ2-1; D: TRBD2; V: TRBV11-3; DNA: TGTGCCAGCAGCCCCCCCGTAGCGGGACTCAATGAGCAGTTCTTC; CDR3: CASSPPVAGLNEQFF
size: NA; J: TRBJ1-1; D: NA; V: TRBV29-1; DNA: TGCAGCGTTGAAGAGGCCAGGGTGACAGAGAACACTGAAGCTTTCTTT; CDR3: CSVEEARVTENTEAFF
size: once; J: TRBJ1-2; D: NA; V: TRBV3-1/TRBV3-2; DNA: TGTGCCAGCAGCCAAGATCGAGGGTGGTCTGGCTACACCTTC; CDR3: CASSQDRGWSGYTF
size: few; J: TRBJ2-6; D: NA; V: TRBV6-4; DNA: TGTGCCAGCAGTGAGGGGGATACCTCTGGGGCCAACGTCCTGACTTTC; CDR3: CASSEGDTSGANVLTF
size: NA; J: TRBJ2-7; D: NA; V: TRBV20-1; DNA: TGCAGTGCTAGTTACAGCGCAGCCTACGAGCAGTACTTC; CDR3: CSASYSAAYEQYF
size: NA; J: TRBJ1-1; D: NA; V: TRBV5-8; DNA: TGTGCCAGCAGCTTGGTTCCCACTGAAGCTTTCTTT; CDR3: CASSLVPTEAFF
size: NA; J: TRBJ1-2; D: NA; V: TRBV6-5; DNA: TGTGCCAGCACCACGGAGGGGGGAGGCTACACCTTC; CDR3: CASTTEGGGYTF
size: NA; J: TRBJ2-5; D: NA; V: TRBV7-9; DNA: TGTGCCAGCAGCTTAGTCGCAGGGGCAGGGGAGACCCAGTACTTC; CDR3: CASSLVAGAGETQYF
size: NA; J: TRBJ2-1; D: TRBD2; V: TRBV28; DNA: TGTGCCAGCAGTGGGGGAGTACTAGCGGGGAGTGAGCAGTTCTTC; CDR3: CASSGGVLAGSEQFF
size: few; J: TRBJ1-6; D: TRBD1; V: TRBV7-8; DNA: TGTGCCAGCAGCCTTTGGACAGGAAATTCACCCCTCCACTTT; CDR3: CASSLWTGNSPLHF
size: NA; J: TRBJ1-5; D: TRBD1; V: TRBV15; DNA: TGTGCCACCAGCAGCAGACGGACAGGGGGAAATCAGCCCCAGCATTTT; CDR3: CATSSRRTGGNQPQHF
size: NA; J: TRBJ1-1; D: TRBD1; V: TRBV6-5; DNA: TGTGCCATCCGACAGGGTCGTAACACTGAAGCTTTCTTT; CDR3: CAIRQGRNTEAFF
size: NA; J: TRBJ1-4; D: TRBD1; V: TRBV13; DNA: TGTGCCAGCAGCTACCGACAGGGAGGTGAAAAACTGTTTTTT; CDR3: CASSYRQGGEKLFF
size: NA; J: TRBJ2-3; D: NA; V: TRBV11-3; DNA: TGTGCCAGCAGCTTAGATGGGCCAGGAGATACGCAGTATTTT; CDR3: CASSLDGPGDTQYF
size: NA; J: TRBJ2-1; D: NA; V: TRBV10-3; DNA: TGTGCCATCAGTGCCCTAGGGCTAGCTTCAGGGAATGAGCAGTTCTTC; CDR3: CAISALGLASGNEQFF
size: NA; J: TRBJ1-4; D: NA; V: TRBV6-2/TRBV6-3; DNA: TGTGCCAGCAGTTACTCAAGGGGTAGTAGTGAAAAACTGTTTTTT; CDR3: CASSYSRGSSEKLFF
size: once; J: TRBJ2-3; D: NA; V: TRBV11-2; DNA: TGTGCCAGCAGCTCGGGACCAGCGGATATTACAGATACGCAGTATTTT; CDR3: CASSSGPADITDTQYF
size: NA; J: TRBJ1-1; D: NA; V: TRBV4-1; DNA: TGCGCCAGCAGCCAAGAACACAGGTTGAACACTGAAGCTTTCTTT; CDR3: CASSQEHRLNTEAFF
size: NA; J: TRBJ1-4; D: NA; V: TRBV3-1/TRBV3-2; DNA: TGTGCCAGCAGCCTAACGTCCGGAGAAAAACTGTTTTTT; CDR3: CASSLTSGEKLFF
size: NA; J: TRBJ2-1; D: TRBD1; V: TRBV30; DNA: TGTGCCTGGAGCCTCGGGACAGACGAGCAGTTCTTC; CDR3: CAWSLGTDEQFF
size: NA; J: TRBJ1-2; D: NA; V: TRBV3-1/TRBV3-2; DNA: TGTGCCAGTGGAGGGCGCTGGTATGGCTACACCTTC; CDR3: CASGGRWYGYTF
size: NA; J: TRBJ2-5; D: NA; V: TRBV7-9; DNA: TGTGCCAGCAGCCCGCCGACGGACGGAAAAGAGACCCAGTACTTC; CDR3: CASSPPTDGKETQYF
size: NA; J: TRBJ2-1; D: NA; V: TRBV4-1; DNA: TGCGCCAGCAGCCAAGTGGATCTCCTCTCCTACAATGAGCAGTTCTTC; CDR3: CASSQVDLLSYNEQFF
size: NA; J: TRBJ1-4; D: NA; V: TRBV5-3; DNA: TGTGCCAGAAGCTTGATGGGAAGGGCCCGTAATGAAAAACTGTTTTTT; CDR3: CARSLMGRARNEKLFF
size: NA; J: TRBJ2-7; D: NA; V: TRBV30; DNA: TGTGCCTGGAGTGTAAATTTCTACGAGCAGTACTTC; CDR3: CAWSVNFYEQYF
size: NA; J: TRBJ1-1; D: TRBD1; V: TRBV30; DNA: TGTGCCTGGAGTGGGGGACAGGGAAGAACTGAAGCTTTCTTT; CDR3: CAWSGGQGRTEAFF
size: few; J: TRBJ1-3; D: NA; V: TRBV2; DNA: TGTGCCAGCTCCCCTGGGGCCTCTGGAAACACCATATATTTT; CDR3: CASSPGASGNTIYF
size: once; J: TRBJ1-2; D: NA; V: TRBV7-9; DNA: TGTGCCAGCAGCCGAGACGATGGGGATTATGGCTACACCTTC; CDR3: CASSRDDGDYGYTF
size: NA; J: TRBJ1-1; D: TRBD1; V: TRBV6-1; DNA: TGTGCCAGCAGTGAATGGACAGGGAACACTGAAGCTTTCTTT; CDR3: CASSEWTGNTEAFF
size: NA; J: TRBJ2-7; D: TRBD1; V: TRBV5-1; DNA: TGCGCCAGCAGAACAGGCGGACAGGCCTACGAGCAGTACTTC; CDR3: CASRTGGQAYEQYF
size: NA; J: TRBJ2-3; D: NA; V: TRBV7-2; DNA: TGTGCCAGCAGCTTAGCCGTGGGGGGTAGAGATACGCAGTATTTT; CDR3: CASSLAVGGRDTQYF
size: NA; J: TRBJ1-2; D: NA; V: TRBV28; DNA: TGTGCCAGCACTCTGGACAGAGGCTATGGCTACACCTTC; CDR3: CASTLDRGYGYTF
size: NA; J: TRBJ1-5; D: NA; V: TRBV29-1; DNA: TGCAGCGTTCAAGGATTGGGCAATCAGCCCCAGCATTTT; CDR3: CSVQGLGNQPQHF
size: NA; J: TRBJ1-1; D: NA; V: TRBV29-1; DNA: TGCAGCGTTGATACGGCAGTGAACACTGAAGCTTTCTTT; CDR3: CSVDTAVNTEAFF
size: NA; J: TRBJ2-2; D: NA; V: TRBV6-5; DNA: TGTGCCAGCAGTTACTCGAGGGGGTCCGGGGAGCTGTTTTTT; CDR3: CASSYSRGSGELFF
size: NA; J: TRBJ1-5; D: NA; V: TRBV6-5; DNA: TGTGCCAGCAGTCCGACAGGTGGTAGCAATCAGCCCCAGCATTTT; CDR3: CASSPTGGSNQPQHF
size: NA; J: TRBJ1-2; D: NA; V: TRBV20-1; DNA: TGCAGTGTTGGGTCTAACTATGGCTACACCTTC; CDR3: CSVGSNYGYTF
size: NA; J: TRBJ1-2; D: NA; V: TRBV30; DNA: TGTGCCTGGAGTGTACTATACTATGGCTACACCTTC; CDR3: CAWSVLYYGYTF
size: once; J: TRBJ1-5; D: TRBD1; V: TRBV10-3; DNA: TGTGCCATCAGTGAGGCGGGACAGGGGATTAATCAGCCCCAGCATTTT; CDR3: CAISEAGQGINQPQHF
size: NA; J: TRBJ1-5; D: NA; V: TRBV4-2; DNA: TGTGCCAGCAGCCAAGGGCTGAATAGCAATCAGCCCCAGCATTTT; CDR3: CASSQGLNSNQPQHF
size: NA; J: TRBJ2-1; D: TRBD2; V: TRBV7-3; DNA: TGTGCCAGCAGCCCGACCGGACTAGCGGGAGGGAAAAACCCGAAGGTCTACAATGAGCAGTTCTTC; CDR3: CASSPTGLAGGKNPKVYNEQFF
size: NA; J: TRBJ2-5; D: TRBD1; V: TRBV5-1; DNA: TGCGCCAGCAGCCAAACAGGGGGCCTCCAAGAGACCCAGTACTTC; CDR3: CASSQTGGLQETQYF
size: NA; J: TRBJ2-5; D: NA; V: TRBV21-1; DNA: TGTGCCAGCAGCAAATATGAGGGACGTGGGCGGTCGGGGACCCAGTACTTC; CDR3: CASSKYEGRGRSGTQYF
size: NA; J: TRBJ2-5; D: TRBD2; V: TRBV5-4; DNA: TGTGCCAGCAGCTCAGACACTACAGGACTAGCGCGAGAGACCCAGTACTTC; CDR3: CASSSDTTGLARETQYF
size: NA; J: TRBJ1-3; D: TRBD1; V: TRBV27; DNA: TGTGCCAGCAGTTTATCCTTCGACAGGGGGCGAGGAAACACCATATATTTT; CDR3: CASSLSFDRGRGNTIYF